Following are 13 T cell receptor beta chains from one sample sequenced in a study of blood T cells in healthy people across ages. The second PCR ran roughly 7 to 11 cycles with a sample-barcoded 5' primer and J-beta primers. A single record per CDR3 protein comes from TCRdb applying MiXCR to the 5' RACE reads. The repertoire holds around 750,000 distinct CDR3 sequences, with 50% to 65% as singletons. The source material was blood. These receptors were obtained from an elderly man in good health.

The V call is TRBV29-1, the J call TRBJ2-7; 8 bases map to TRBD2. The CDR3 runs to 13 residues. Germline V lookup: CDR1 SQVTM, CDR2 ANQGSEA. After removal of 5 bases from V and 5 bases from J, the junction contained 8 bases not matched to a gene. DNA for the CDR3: TGCAGCGTTAAAGCCCGGGAGGGGGACGAGCAGTACTTC. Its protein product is CSVKAREGDEQYF.

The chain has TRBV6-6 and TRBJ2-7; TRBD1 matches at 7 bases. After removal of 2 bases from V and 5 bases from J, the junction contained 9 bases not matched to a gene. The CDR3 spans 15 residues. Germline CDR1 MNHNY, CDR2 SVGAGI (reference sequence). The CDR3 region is CASSYTGQALDEQYF. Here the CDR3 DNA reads TGTGCCAGCAGTTACACAGGACAGGCACTCGACGAGCAGTACTTC.

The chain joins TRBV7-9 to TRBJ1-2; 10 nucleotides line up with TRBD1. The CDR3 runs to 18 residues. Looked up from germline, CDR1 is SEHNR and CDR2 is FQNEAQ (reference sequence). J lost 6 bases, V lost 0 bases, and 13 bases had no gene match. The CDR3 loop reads CASSLASLGQGKNHGYTF. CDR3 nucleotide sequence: TGTGCCAGCAGCTTAGCTTCGTTGGGACAGGGGAAGAACCATGGCTACACCTTC.

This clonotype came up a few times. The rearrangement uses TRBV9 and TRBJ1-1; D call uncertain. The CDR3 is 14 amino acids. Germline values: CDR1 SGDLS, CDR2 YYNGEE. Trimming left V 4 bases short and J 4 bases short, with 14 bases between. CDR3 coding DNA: TGTGCCAGCAGCCCAGCGGCCCAGGCCACTGAAGCTTTCTTT. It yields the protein CASSPAAQATEAFF.

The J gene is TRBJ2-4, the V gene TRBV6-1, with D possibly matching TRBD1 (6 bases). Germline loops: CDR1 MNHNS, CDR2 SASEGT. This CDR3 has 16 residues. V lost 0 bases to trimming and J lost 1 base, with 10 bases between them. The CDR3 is CASSEAWQGAKNIQYF. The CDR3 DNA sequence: TGTGCCAGCAGTGAAGCGTGGCAGGGGGCCAAAAACATTCAGTACTTC.

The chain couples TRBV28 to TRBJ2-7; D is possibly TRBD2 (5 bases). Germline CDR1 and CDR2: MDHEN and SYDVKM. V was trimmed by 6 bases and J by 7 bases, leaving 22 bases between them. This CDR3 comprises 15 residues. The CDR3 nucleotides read TGTGCCAGCAGAAGCCCGGCGAGCGGCGAGAGGGAGCAGTACTTC. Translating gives CASRSPASGEREQYF.

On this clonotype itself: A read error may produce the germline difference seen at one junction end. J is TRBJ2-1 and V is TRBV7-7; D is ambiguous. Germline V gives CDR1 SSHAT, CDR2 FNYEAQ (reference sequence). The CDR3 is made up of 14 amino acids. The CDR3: CASSFLGSVNEQFF. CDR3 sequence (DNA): TGTGCTAGCAGCTTTCTTGGCAGTGTCAATGAGCAGTTCTTC.

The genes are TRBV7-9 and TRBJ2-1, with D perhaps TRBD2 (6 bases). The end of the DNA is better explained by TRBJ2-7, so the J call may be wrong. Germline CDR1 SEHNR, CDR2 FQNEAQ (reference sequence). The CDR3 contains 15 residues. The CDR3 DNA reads TGTGCCAGCAGCTTTCTAGGGGACTCCTACAATGAGCAGTACTTC. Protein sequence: CASSFLGDSYNEQYF.

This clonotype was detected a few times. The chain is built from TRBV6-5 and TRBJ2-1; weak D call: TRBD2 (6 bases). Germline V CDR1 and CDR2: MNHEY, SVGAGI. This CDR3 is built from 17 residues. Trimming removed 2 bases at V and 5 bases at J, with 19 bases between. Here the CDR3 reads CASSYRTTGALDNEQFF. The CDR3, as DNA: TGTGCCAGCAGTTACCGGACTACCGGGGCTCTCGACAATGAGCAGTTCTTC.

CDR3 amino acids: CASSLVPPTYNEQFF. CDR3 coding DNA: TGTGCCAGCAGTTTGGTCCCCCCCACCTACAATGAGCAGTTCTTC. The chain combines TRBV28 with TRBJ2-1, with D unresolved. Trimming stripped 3 bases from V and 2 bases from J, with 11 bases between. The CDR3 contains 15 residues. Per germline, CDR1 MDHEN and CDR2 SYDVKM.

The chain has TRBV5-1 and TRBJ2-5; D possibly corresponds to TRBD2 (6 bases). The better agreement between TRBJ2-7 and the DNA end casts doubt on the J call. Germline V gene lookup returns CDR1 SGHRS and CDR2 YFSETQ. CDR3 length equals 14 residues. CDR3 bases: TGCGCCAGCAGCTTGGTTATTAGCGGATACGAGCAGTACTTC. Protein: CASSLVISGYEQYF.

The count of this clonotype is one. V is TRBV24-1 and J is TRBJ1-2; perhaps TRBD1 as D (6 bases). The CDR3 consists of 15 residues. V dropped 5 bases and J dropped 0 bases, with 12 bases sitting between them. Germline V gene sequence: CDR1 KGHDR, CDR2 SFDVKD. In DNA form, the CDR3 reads TGTGCCACCAGTGCCCCAGGGGAGGCTAACTATGGCTACACCTTC. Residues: CATSAPGEANYGYTF.

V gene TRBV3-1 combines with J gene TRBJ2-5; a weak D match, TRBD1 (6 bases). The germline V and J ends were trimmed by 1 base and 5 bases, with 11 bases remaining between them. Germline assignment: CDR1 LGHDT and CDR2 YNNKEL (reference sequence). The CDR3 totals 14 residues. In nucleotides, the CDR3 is TGTGCCAGCAGCCAAGCAGGGGTGGAGGAGACCCAGTACTTC. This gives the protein CASSQAGVEETQYF.